This TCR beta chain came from a study of cytomegalovirus exposure and HLA in healthy donors. Study results and caveats: For most TCR sequences rarity was the rule, although some public TCRs occurred in many donors.

Concerning this clone itself: Its target is unknown.

The CDR3 contains 12 residues. The ends were cut back, 6 bases at V and 1 base at J, with 6 bases in the middle. In germline, CDR1 is SGHRS, CDR2 YFSETQ. Data came from immunoSEQ multiplex PCR; TCRdb stores just in-frame clones and leaves some out. Among about 120,000 clones listed, approximately 81% were seen once. The sequencing sample was made of PBMCs. This receptor was identified in a young woman in good health and CMV-seronegative. The genes are TRBV5-1 and TRBJ2-3; no clear D gene. Here the CDR3 reads CASMAGTDTQYF. Here the CDR3 DNA reads TGCGCCAGCATGGCCGGCACAGATACGCAGTATTTT. Full variable domain (outside the CDR3, taken from reference TRBV5-1 and TRBJ2-3): KAGVTQTPRYLIKTRGQQVTLSCSPISGHRSVSWYQQTPGQGLQFLFEYFSETQRNKGNFPGRFSGRQFSNSRSEMNVSTLELGDSALYLCASMAGTDTQYFGPGTRLTVL.